Listed below are T cell receptor beta chains from one sample, sequenced in a study of breast tumors, draining lymph nodes, adjacent tissues. TCRdb redid the calling of the multiplex PCR reads with MiXCR, one entry per CDR3 protein. The data contain 120,000 or so distinct CDR3 sequences, just under 20% of them singletons. Material: axillary lymph node tissue. These receptors were obtained from a female donor with breast cancer. Some clones in this sample may be carry-over from other donors' samples. Each CDR3 is given with its conserved first and last residue. The order of the fields is V gene, D gene, clone size, J gene, CDR3 DNA, CDR3 protein. The D gene is left open where the match is weak. Not every row has a clone size; where given, it reads once, few, many or a size class.

TRBV3-1	TRBD1	many	TRBJ1-2	TGTGCCACCAGGATGGGGACAGGGGCCTATGGCTACACCTTC	CATRMGTGAYGYTF
TRBV2	TRBD2	many	TRBJ2-3	TGTGCCAGCAGGGACCTACTAGCGGGGGGGCCGGATACGCAGTATTTT	CASRDLLAGGPDTQYF
TRBV2	.	many	TRBJ1-5	TGTGCCAGCAGCGTACTAAGGGGCAATCAGCCCCAGCATTTT	CASSVLRGNQPQHF
TRBV29-1	TRBD1	many	TRBJ2-3	TGCAGCGTTGTTTGGGGACAGGGGGCAACAGATACGCAGTATTTT	CSVVWGQGATDTQYF
TRBV29-1	.	many	TRBJ2-5	TGCAGGCGCCAAGAGACCCAGTACTTC	CRRQETQYF
TRBV28	.	many	TRBJ2-7	TGTGCCAGCAGTTCCCTCGACAGCTCCTACGAGCAGTACTTC	CASSSLDSSYEQYF
TRBV19	.	.	TRBJ1-4	TGTGCCAGTAGTATCCCCGGGACGAGCGGCCTCCGTGAAAAACTGTTTTTT	CASSIPGTSGLREKLFF
TRBV7-9	.	many	TRBJ2-7	TGTGCCAGCAGCTTAGGGGACACCGTCTACGAGCAGTACTTC	CASSLGDTVYEQYF
TRBV3-1	.	.	TRBJ2-5	TGTGCCAGCAGTCAAATCTTAAGGATCTCTCAAGAGACCCAGTACTTC	CASSQILRISQETQYF
TRBV10-3	TRBD1	many	TRBJ2-7	TGTGCCATCAGGGACAGGGGCTACGAGCAGTACTTC	CAIRDRGYEQYF
TRBV5-4	TRBD2	many	TRBJ2-1	TGTGCCAGCAGCAGGGGACTAGCGGGAGGGCTAAATGAGCAGTTCTTC	CASSRGLAGGLNEQFF
TRBV11-2	.	many	TRBJ2-1	TGTGCCAGCAGCTTAAACAGGGTGAATGAGCAGTTCTTC	CASSLNRVNEQFF
TRBV6-5	.	many	TRBJ1-2	TGTGCCAGCAGTTACTACAGGACTAACTATGGCTACACCTTC	CASSYYRTNYGYTF
TRBV29-1	.	once	TRBJ1-1	TGCAGCGTTTCCCAGGGGATGCACACTGAAGCTCTCTTT	CSVSQGMHTEALF
TRBV10-1	.	many	TRBJ2-5	TGCGCCAGCAGCCGGGAGAAGGGGACCCAGTACTTC	CASSREKGTQYF
TRBV15	TRBD1	many	TRBJ1-6	TGTGCCACCAGCAGAGATCGCGGACAGGGAGGTTCACCCCTCCACTTT	CATSRDRGQGGSPLHF
TRBV12-3/TRBV12-4	.	many	TRBJ1-2	TGTGCCAGCAGTTTCTTACGGGGAGGTGGCTACACCTTC	CASSFLRGGGYTF
TRBV20-1	TRBD1	many	TRBJ2-7	TGCAGTGCTGACACTTCGGACAGGGCCTACGAGCAGTACTTC	CSADTSDRAYEQYF
TRBV20-1	.	many	TRBJ2-7	TGCAGTGCTAGAGAACCTCCCCGCCGGGGGCAATTGAACGAGCAGTACTTC	CSAREPPRRGQLNEQYF
TRBV10-3	.	many	TRBJ1-4	TGTGCCATCAGTGAAGGACAGTCCGATGGTCGTGAAAAACTGTTTTTT	CAISEGQSDGREKLFF
TRBV7-3	TRBD2	many	TRBJ2-1	TGTGCCAGCAGCGGCAAAAGCGGGGGTCCCAATGAGCAGTTCTTC	CASSGKSGGPNEQFF
TRBV11-3	.	many	TRBJ2-1	TGTGCCAGCAGCTTAGCGGGGGCGCGCGCGGCTGAGCAGTTCTTC	CASSLAGARAAEQFF
TRBV7-2	.	many	TRBJ2-7	TGTGCCAGCAGCTTAATCCCCTACGAGCAGTACTTC	CASSLIPYEQYF
TRBV20-1	TRBD1	many	TRBJ2-7	TGCAGTGCTAGCGCCGGGACAGGGCCCTCCTACGAGCAGTACTTC	CSASAGTGPSYEQYF
TRBV10-2	.	many	TRBJ1-6	TGCGCCAGCGGCCAGTCAGGGAGCAGCTCATCCCTCCACTTT	CASGQSGSSSSLHF
TRBV10-1	.	many	TRBJ2-2	TGCGCCAGCAGTGAAAACACCGGGGAGCTGTTTTTT	CASSENTGELFF
TRBV11-2	.	few	TRBJ2-2	TGTGCCAGCAGCTTCCGACCGGCCGCGAACACCGGGGAGCTGTTTTTT	CASSFRPAANTGELFF
TRBV12-3/TRBV12-4	TRBD1	many	TRBJ2-5	TGTGCCAGCAGTATCGGACAGGGCCAAGAGACCCAGTACTTC	CASSIGQGQETQYF
TRBV20-1	.	many	TRBJ2-5	TGCAGTGTTGGACTGGATTCGGGGACCCAGTACTTC	CSVGLDSGTQYF
TRBV7-2	TRBD2	many	TRBJ2-5	TGTGCCAGCAGCTGGGGTAGCGCTAGCGGAGAGACCCAGTACTTC	CASSWGSASGETQYF
TRBV6-1	TRBD1	many	TRBJ1-5	TGTGCCAGCGCCTTGACAGGGCAAAGCAATCAGCCCCAGCATTTT	CASALTGQSNQPQHF
TRBV12-3/TRBV12-4	.	many	TRBJ2-3	TGTGCCAGCAGCTCCGCCGGGACAAATACGCAGTATTTT	CASSSAGTNTQYF
TRBV6-5	.	once	TRBJ1-3	TGTGCCAGCAGTTACTCAGGGGCTGGAAACACCATATGTTTT	CASSYSGAGNTICF
TRBV9	.	many	TRBJ2-3	TGTGCCAGCAGCGTAGGCCTAGCGAACACAGATACGCAGTATTTT	CASSVGLANTDTQYF
TRBV5-6	.	few	TRBJ2-5	TGTGCCAGCAGCATGGAAACAGGGTTCCAAGAGACCCAGTACTTC	CASSMETGFQETQYF
TRBV5-1	.	many	TRBJ1-4	TGCGCCAGCAGCCGGGGAGCAACTAATGAAAAACTGTTTTTT	CASSRGATNEKLFF
TRBV10-2	.	many	TRBJ2-1	TGCGCCAGCAGTGAATACAATGAGCAGTTCTTC	CASSEYNEQFF
TRBV20-1	.	many	TRBJ1-6	TGCAGTGCTCGTGGCACGCCACCCCTCCACTTT	CSARGTPPLHF
TRBV20-1	.	.	TRBJ1-1	TGCAGTGTCACCACTGAAGCTTTCTTT	CSVTTEAFF
TRBV12-3/TRBV12-4	TRBD2	many	TRBJ2-1	TGTGCCAGCAGCGGGGGGGGGGTGAATCAGTTCTTC	CASSGGGVNQFF
TRBV5-1	TRBD1	many	TRBJ2-7	TGCGCCAGCAGCTCAGCAGGGGGTTACCTTTACGAGCAGTACTTC	CASSSAGGYLYEQYF
TRBV20-1	.	.	TRBJ2-3	TGCAGTGCTAGGGCCGGGCAGCAACACCTTTACACAGATACGCAGTATTTT	CSARAGQQHLYTDTQYF
TRBV7-2	.	few	TRBJ1-2	TGTGCCAGCAGCTTAGGCCGACAGGTGGGAGGCTATGGCTACACCTTC	CASSLGRQVGGYGYTF
TRBV6-6	TRBD2	many	TRBJ2-3	TGTGCCAGCAGTTACGAAGCGGGGGGGCGAGATACGCAGTATTTT	CASSYEAGGRDTQYF
TRBV7-9	.	many	TRBJ1-2	TGTGCCAGCAGCTTAGAGTTGGTGGGCTACACCTTC	CASSLELVGYTF
TRBV20-1	.	many	TRBJ2-1	TGCAGTGCTAGAGTCGGCGGAGGGGGTGAGCAGTTCTTC	CSARVGGGGEQFF
TRBV5-1	.	many	TRBJ2-5	TGCGCCAGCAGCTTCTCCTCCACCCAAGAGACCCAGTACTTC	CASSFSSTQETQYF
TRBV24-1	.	many	TRBJ2-3	TGTGCCACCAGTGACCACGTGGGGCAGTATTTT	CATSDHVGQYF
TRBV7-9	.	many	TRBJ1-2	TGTGCCAGCAGCTTGGCTGGGGTGAACTATGGCTACACCTTC	CASSLAGVNYGYTF